Sequencing of this TCR beta chain was carried out in a study of shared clonotypes between healthy human individuals. Across the whole study: A couple of female and a few male donors aged 18 to 49 were enrolled.

In the case of this clone: The antigen is unknown. At one end, the junction sequence differs from germline, possibly due to a read error.

Study findings and constraints: Unshared clonotypes carried lower generation probabilities than those common to all four donors.

Sequencing used immunoSEQ multiplex PCR; TCRdb keeps in-frame clones, though not all of them. The profile shows more than 600,000 clones, about 92% of them singletons. Selected positively for CCR7 and CD45RO-negative, naive CD8 cells excluded terminally differentiated effector memory CD45RA+ cells. The CDR3 has 14 residues. CDR1 is MNHEY and CDR2 is SMNVEV in the germline V gene (reference sequence). The V and J genes are TRBV27 and TRBJ2-2; D remains ambiguous. Sequencing was done on a sample of naive CD8+ T cells sorted from blood. The sequence came from a young man in good health. CDR3 in amino acids: CASATKANTGELFF. For the CDR3, the DNA is TGTGCCAGCGCTACAAAGGCGAATACCGGGGAGCTGTTTTTT.